Below, 25 T cell receptor beta chains from the same sample are listed, as sequenced in a study of cytomegalovirus exposure and HLA in healthy donors. PCR employed 60 Vbeta and 13 Jbeta primers. The table came from immunoSEQ multiplex PCR; TCRdb's copy has only in-frame clones and leaves some out. The sample shows more than 140,000 clones, over 75% of them seen only once. Sequenced input: PBMCs. The receptors stem from a man in his thirties or forties in good health and CMV-seropositive.

The gene calls are TRBV30 and TRBJ2-1; the match to TRBD1 covers 9 bases. CDR3 size: 14 residues. Looked up from germline, CDR1 is GTSNPN and CDR2 is SVGIG (reference sequence). Trimming cost V 5 bases and J 7 bases; bases outside gene matches: 9. CDR3: CAWGTGTGFNEQFF. As DNA, the CDR3 is TGTGCCTGGGGCACCGGGACAGGGTTTAATGAGCAGTTCTTC.

This chain uses TRBV28 with TRBJ1-1; the D gene is possibly TRBD1 (5 bases). CDR3 length: 17 amino acids. V gave up 4 bases and J gave up 0 bases, with 18 bases separating them. Germline values: CDR1 MDHEN, CDR2 SYDVKM. CDR3 coding DNA: TGTGCCAGCAGTTGGCGAAAAATAACAGGCCTGAACACTGAAGCTTTCTTT. Translated: CASSWRKITGLNTEAFF.

The chain couples TRBV9 to TRBJ1-1; no firm D call. The CDR3 is 13 amino acids. Trimming left V 4 bases short and J 6 bases short, with 13 bases between. Germline CDR1 reads SGDLS; CDR2 reads YYNGEE. CDR3 region: CASSPSLAAEAFF. The CDR3 nucleotides are TGTGCCAGCAGCCCGAGTTTGGCGGCTGAAGCTTTCTTT.

The V call is TRBV5-8, the J call TRBJ1-5, with D perhaps TRBD1 (5 bases). Germline CDR1 is SGHTS and CDR2 is YDEGEE. The V gene lost 5 bases and the J gene lost 4 bases, with 16 bases spanning the gap. The CDR3 is made up of 15 amino acids. The CDR3 protein is CASSSLGGGNQPQHF. The CDR3 nucleotides are TGTGCCAGCAGTTCGCTGGGGGGTGGGAATCAGCCCCAGCATTTT.

This sequence joins TRBV18 and TRBJ2-6; D remains ambiguous. V was shortened by 0 bases and J by 7 bases, with 13 bases between the two germline ends. CDR3 length equals 16 residues. The germline gives CDR1 KGHSH, CDR2 LQKENI. CDR3 residues: CASSPPKQLGANVLTF. CDR3 nucleotides: TGTGCCAGCTCACCACCGAAACAGCTCGGCGCCAACGTCCTGACTTTC.

The chain carries TRBV6-4 and TRBJ2-1, with 11 bases fitting TRBD1. The trim removed 4 bases at V and 6 bases at J, leaving 5 bases unmatched. From germline, CDR1 is MRHNA and CDR2 SNTAGT. The CDR3 contains 15 residues. This CDR3 is CASSATGTGGNEQFF. The CDR3 nucleotides read TGTGCCAGCAGTGCCACCGGGACAGGGGGCAATGAGCAGTTCTTC.

V usage is TRBV6-5 and J usage is TRBJ1-1, with D unclear. V was trimmed by 4 bases and J by 5 bases, leaving 14 bases between them. This CDR3 has 14 residues. Germline V lookup: CDR1 MNHEY, CDR2 SVGAGI. CDR3 in DNA: TGTGCCAGCAGTTTGTACGAGGGTGTGACTGAAGCTTTCTTT. Encoded protein: CASSLYEGVTEAFF.

The chain joins TRBV7-2 to TRBJ2-7, with TRBD1 matching 8 bases. Germline V gives CDR1 SGHTA, CDR2 FQGNSA. With 3 bases clipped from V and 3 bases from J, the junction kept 7 bases outside the gene matches. This CDR3 is built from 15 residues. In nucleotides, the CDR3 is TGTGCCAGCAGCTTTTTCCAGGGGGCGCACTACGAGCAGTACTTC. Translated, it gives CASSFFQGAHYEQYF.

The chain combines TRBV28 with TRBJ1-2; 10 bases agree with TRBD1. This CDR3 comprises 17 residues. V was pared by 1 base and J by 0 bases, with 5 bases of the junction left unmatched. Germline V gene sequence: CDR1 MDHEN, CDR2 SYDVKM. The CDR3 region has the DNA TGTGCCAGCAGTTTATCCACCGGGACAGGGGCTAACTATGGCTACACCTTC. This codes for CASSLSTGTGANYGYTF.

This chain joins TRBV7-9 and TRBJ1-2; 7 bases align to TRBD1. With 5 bases clipped from V and 7 bases from J, the junction kept 25 bases outside the gene matches. Germline assignment: CDR1 SEHNR and CDR2 FQNEAQ (reference sequence). CDR3 size: 19 residues. This CDR3 reads CASSIMESRTRQGDRGYTF. CDR3 sequence (DNA): TGTGCCAGCAGCATTATGGAATCTCGAACACGACAGGGCGATCGTGGCTACACCTTC.

The chain couples TRBV4-3 to TRBJ1-2; D is ambiguous. Trimming cost V 0 bases and J 5 bases, with 13 bases left between them. The CDR3 has 15 residues. Germline CDR1 LGHNA, CDR2 YSLEER. The CDR3 region has the DNA TGCGCCAGCAGCCAAGATCCGTTCGGGATTTATGGCTACACCTTC. Residues: CASSQDPFGIYGYTF.

The V and J genes are TRBV27 and TRBJ2-1, with TRBD2 identical over 13 bases. CDR3 length equals 16 residues. The J segment lost 7 bases and the V segment lost 5 bases, leaving 8 bases of the junction unmatched. Germline V gene data show CDR1 as MNHEY and CDR2 as SMNVEV (reference sequence). The CDR3 DNA reads TGTGCCAGCAGTAACGGGGGACTAGCGGGGAGGAATGAGCAGTTCTTC. Its protein is CASSNGGLAGRNEQFF.

The chain couples TRBV19 to TRBJ2-3, with 9 nucleotides matching TRBD1. Germline CDR1 and CDR2: LNHDA and SQIVND (reference sequence). There are 14 residues in the CDR3. With V trimmed by 5 bases and J by 5 bases, 5 bases remained unmatched. The CDR3 DNA reads TGTGCCAGTAGTTCCAGACAGGGGGAAGATACGCAGTATTTT. The encoded protein is CASSSRQGEDTQYF.

This chain uses TRBV6-4 with TRBJ2-3; D may be TRBD2 (5 bases). Deletions cut 0 bases from V and 1 base from J, with 5 bases between. Germline CDR1 MRHNA, CDR2 SNTAGT. The CDR3 contains 14 residues. CDR3 residues: CASSDSRGTDTQYF. The DNA for the CDR3 is TGTGCCAGCAGTGACTCGCGGGGCACAGATACGCAGTATTTT.

The chain recombines TRBV9 with TRBJ2-7; tentative D call: TRBD2 (5 bases). CDR3 size: 14 residues. The germline gives CDR1 SGDLS, CDR2 YYNGEE. Trimming took off 2 bases at V and 0 bases at J, with 9 bases between the two ends. For the CDR3, the DNA is TGTGCCAGCAGCGTCTCTAGCAACTCCTACGAGCAGTACTTC. This translates into CASSVSSNSYEQYF.

The V call is TRBV18, the J call TRBJ2-7; D might be TRBD1 (7 bases). From germline, CDR1 is KGHSH and CDR2 LQKENI. Trimming pared 2 bases from V and 3 bases from J, leaving 14 bases between. The CDR3 extends over 15 amino acids. The CDR3 coding sequence is TGTGCCAGCTCACCAGCCAGGGGGGCCTACTACGAGCAGTACTTC. Translation: CASSPARGAYYEQYF.

This sequence joins TRBV7-8 and TRBJ1-2, with TRBD1 matching over 9 bases. The CDR3 covers 16 residues. J gave up 4 bases and V 3 bases, and 9 bases lay outside the gene matches. Germline V gives CDR1 SGHVS, CDR2 FQNEAQ. In nucleotides, the CDR3 is TGTGCCAGCAGCTTCAGTCCCGGGACAGGGACCTATGGCTACACCTTC. Translated: CASSFSPGTGTYGYTF.

This rearrangement joins TRBV7-9 to TRBJ2-3; TRBD2 matches at 7 bases. The CDR3 is 16 amino acids. Germline assignment: CDR1 SEHNR and CDR2 FQNEAQ (reference sequence). The V segment lost 3 bases and the J segment 2 bases; nucleotides outside the gene matches: 8. The CDR3 reads CASSFWGEGPTDTQYF. CDR3 in DNA: TGTGCCAGCAGCTTCTGGGGGGAGGGCCCCACAGATACGCAGTATTTT.

This clone occurred a few times. The V gene is TRBV7-8, the J gene TRBJ1-2, with 9 bases fitting TRBD1. The CDR3 extends over 14 amino acids. The J segment lost 3 bases and the V segment lost 1 base, leaving 0 bases of the junction unmatched. Germline-derived CDR1 and CDR2 are SGHVS and FQNEAQ. CDR3 DNA: TGTGCCAGCAGCTTAGGGACAGGGGACTATGGCTACACCTTC. Its translation is CASSLGTGDYGYTF.

In its sample, this clone was seen a few times. V usage is TRBV5-1 and J usage is TRBJ2-5; D unclear. Trimming stripped 0 bases from V and 4 bases from J, with 10 bases between. Germline CDR1 SGHRS, CDR2 YFSETQ. The CDR3 length is 14 residues. The DNA for the CDR3 is TGCGCCAGCAGCTTGGCCCGTACTTTAGAGACCCAGTACTTC. It translates to CASSLARTLETQYF. Full variable domain (remainder filled in from reference TRBV5-1 and TRBJ2-5): KAGVTQTPRYLIKTRGQQVTLSCSPISGHRSVSWYQQTPGQGLQFLFEYFSETQRNKGNFPGRFSGRQFSNSRSEMNVSTLELGDSALYLCASSLARTLETQYFGPGTRLLVL.

To note about this clone: Relative to the germline gene, one junction end is altered; a read error may explain this. The rearrangement joins TRBV19 to TRBJ2-5; 7 nucleotides agree with TRBD1. Germline CDR1 is LNHDA and CDR2 is SQIVND (reference sequence). The CDR3 is made up of 16 amino acids. The CDR3: CASSAWTGSYHETQYF. CDR3 coding DNA: TGTGCCAGTAGTGCCTGGACAGGTAGTTACCACGAGACCCAGTACTTC.

This clone was seen a few times. This rearrangement joins TRBV30 to TRBJ2-4, with a possible D match to TRBD1 (6 bases). This CDR3 has 14 residues. CDR1 is GTSNPN, CDR2 SVGIG, per germline (reference sequence). V was clipped by 5 bases and J by 0 bases, with 11 bases between them. The chain's CDR3 is CAWGTGIAKNIQYF. CDR3 sequence (DNA): TGTGCCTGGGGCACAGGGATAGCCAAAAACATTCAGTACTTC.

The V and J genes are TRBV5-1 and TRBJ1-1; TRBD1 might be the D (5 bases). From germline, CDR1 is SGHRS and CDR2 YFSETQ. CDR3 size: 14 residues. Between the trimmed V and J ends, which lost 0 bases and 7 bases, there was a span of 13 bases. CDR3 sequence reads: CASSLGSSGNEAFF. CDR3 coding DNA: TGCGCCAGCAGCTTGGGGTCGTCAGGGAATGAAGCTTTCTTT.

This clone has just one count. V gene TRBV28 combines with J gene TRBJ2-7, with 8 bases fitting TRBD1. There are 15 residues in the CDR3. Per the germline V gene, CDR1 is MDHEN and CDR2 is SYDVKM. J was trimmed by 1 base and V by 6 bases; bases with no gene match: 8. The CDR3 bases are TGTGCCAGCAGACAGCCCGGGACAGGTTCCTACGAGCAGTACTTC. The encoded protein is CASRQPGTGSYEQYF.

This clone was detected only once. The genes are TRBV30 and TRBJ1-1, with 7 bases lining up with TRBD1. V was clipped by 5 bases and J by 4 bases; unmatched bases: 7. Looked up from germline, CDR1 is GTSNPN and CDR2 is SVGIG (reference sequence). The CDR3 length is 13 residues. Here the CDR3 reads CAWGKYRGTEAFF. DNA of the CDR3: TGTGCCTGGGGGAAATACAGGGGCACTGAAGCTTTCTTT.